One and the same sample provided the 15 T cell receptor beta chains below, sequenced in a study of metastatic and nonmetastatic thyroid tumors. TCRdb reanalyzed the PCR reads via MiXCR. The sample holds roughly 12,000 clones; 30% to 35% are singletons and the top ten take roughly 10%. No patient had received any treatment before thyroid surgery. The material sequenced was tumor tissue. The receptor set was obtained from a female donor with papillary thyroid cancer or a benign thyroid nodule (not recorded which). Some clones in this sample may be carry-over from other donors' samples.

This clone occurred many times. The chain couples TRBV3-1 to TRBJ2-3; tentatively, D is TRBD1 (5 bases). Germline CDR1 is LGHDT and CDR2 is YNNKEL (reference sequence). V was pared by 1 base and J by 2 bases, with 7 bases between. The CDR3 covers 14 residues. The DNA of the CDR3 is TGTGCCAGCAGCCAAGCAGGGATCACAGATACGCAGTATTTT. Translating it yields CASSQAGITDTQYF.

The CDR3: CASSLGYSNVNQPQHF. In DNA, the CDR3 is TGTGCCAGCAGCTTAGGTTACAGCAATGTTAATCAGCCCCAGCATTTT. The chain uses TRBV11-2 and TRBJ1-5; unclear D gene. CDR1 and CDR2 from the germline V gene are SGHAT and FQNNGV. V was clipped by 1 base and J by 4 bases, with 14 bases between them. The CDR3 is 16 residues long.

This clone was picked up many times. V and J are TRBV5-6 and TRBJ2-7; D remains ambiguous. Trimming took off 3 bases at V and 3 bases at J, with 7 bases between the two ends. The CDR3 sequence is 12 residues long. Germline-derived CDR1 and CDR2 are SGHDT and YYEEEE. In DNA, the CDR3 is TGTGCCAGCAGCTATAGCTTCTACGAGCAGTACTTC. This codes for CASSYSFYEQYF. Drawing the rest from reference TRBV5-6 and TRBJ2-7, the complete variable domain is DAGVTQSPTHLIKTRGQQVTLRCSPKSGHDTVSWYQQALGQGPQFIFQYYEEEERQRGNFPDRFSGHQFPNYSSELNVNALLLGDSALYLCASSYSFYEQYFGPGTRLTVT.

J is TRBJ2-7 and V is TRBV25-1; D gene uncertain. The CDR3 spans 12 residues. V dropped 1 base and J dropped 1 base, with 2 bases sitting between them. CDR1 is MGHDK, CDR2 SYGVNS, per germline. The CDR3 is CASSESSYEQYF. In DNA, the CDR3 is TGTGCCAGCAGTGAATCATCCTACGAGCAGTACTTC.

Concerning this clone itself: A single base separates this from a much larger clone, so it may be a read error. Other DNA sequences in this sample translate to the same CDR3. The gene calls are TRBV14 and TRBJ1-1; TRBD1 aligns across 7 bases. The germline V gene has CDR1 SGHDN and CDR2 FVKESK. CDR3 length equals 16 residues. The CDR3 reads CASSQSGGRAGTEAFF. The CDR3 bases are TGTGCCAGCAGCCAGTCAGGGGGGAGGGCGGGCACTGAAGCCTTCTTT.

This clone has ten or more counts. Since a much larger clone is just one base distant, this may be a read error. This chain uses TRBV3-1 with TRBJ2-2; D unclear. This CDR3 spans 15 amino acids. Germline-derived CDR1 and CDR2 are LGHDT and YNNKEL (reference sequence). Trimming took off 5 bases at V and 2 bases at J, with 12 bases between the two ends. CDR3 bases: TGTGCCAGCAGCTCCAGCCTACCAAACACCGGGGAGCTGTTTTTT. Translated: CASSSSLPNTGELFF.

This clone turned up a few times. A read error is possible here, since a much larger clone lies one base away. The chain recombines TRBV6-6 with TRBJ2-2, with unresolved D. The CDR3 runs 15 residues. Germline V gene lookup returns CDR1 MNHNY and CDR2 SVGAGI (reference sequence). The CDR3 is CASSHSISYTWELFF. The CDR3, as DNA: TGTGCCAGCAGTCACTCGATCTCCTACACCTGGGAGCTGTTTTTT.

This clone came up once. The J gene is TRBJ2-7, the V gene TRBV5-1; 8 nucleotides match TRBD2. The germline V gene encodes CDR1 SGHRS and CDR2 YFSETQ. This CDR3 region has 16 residues. Trimming removed 4 bases from V and 3 bases from J; junction bases left unmatched: 12. CDR3 DNA sequence: TGCGCCAGCAGCCCCTGGACAGTGGCGGGGGGCTACGAGCAGTACTTC. Protein product: CASSPWTVAGGYEQYF.

V and J are TRBV19 and TRBJ1-1, with D possibly TRBD1 on 5 matching bases. The CDR3 has 13 residues. Germline V gives CDR1 LNHDA, CDR2 SQIVND (reference sequence). V shed 8 bases and J shed 4 bases, with 14 bases lying between them. CDR3 in amino acids: CASCRDLGTEAFF. In DNA form, the CDR3 reads TGTGCCAGTTGTAGGGACCTTGGCACTGAAGCTTTCTTT.

In its sample, this clone ranks as medium-sized. For the CDR3, the DNA is TGTGCCAGCAGTTCGCTAGCGGGAGTGGTAGATACGCAGTATTTT. Translated, it gives CASSSLAGVVDTQYF. The chain uses TRBV6-2 or TRBV6-3 and TRBJ2-3; 10 bases agree with TRBD2. CDR1 and CDR2 from the germline V gene are MNHEY and SVGEGT. V dropped 4 bases and J dropped 5; count of bases not matched to a gene: 6. The CDR3 runs to 15 residues.

This clone was counted a few times. J is TRBJ2-7 and V is TRBV28; 8 nucleotides line up with TRBD2. Unmatched junction bases numbered 14, after V lost 5 bases and J lost 2 bases. Germline V lookup: CDR1 MDHEN, CDR2 SYDVKM. This CDR3 contains 17 residues. In nucleotides, the CDR3 is TGTGCCAGCAGTCTCAGAAGGGAGGGACTAGGGGCCTACGAGCAGTACTTC. The encoded protein is CASSLRREGLGAYEQYF.

At least ten counts were recorded for this clone. This could be a read error, since a much larger clone is one nucleotide away. The chain uses TRBV6-1 and TRBJ1-6, with 7 bases lining up with TRBD1. The CDR3 loop spans 15 amino acids. CDR1 MNHNS and CDR2 SASEGT come from the germline V gene. The CDR3 reads CAGSDQGELNSPLHF. CDR3 DNA sequence: TGTGCCGGCAGTGACCAGGGGGAACTTAATTCACCCCTCCACTTT.

This clone was detected many times. V and J are TRBV7-9 and TRBJ2-1; no clear D. V lost 1 base, J lost 4 bases, and 11 bases lay in between. Germline V CDR1 and CDR2: SEHNR, FQNEAQ (reference sequence). The CDR3 covers 15 residues. DNA of the CDR3: TGTGCCAGCAGCTTAGTGCCGCGGCAATACAATGAGCAGTTCTTC. As protein: CASSLVPRQYNEQFF.

Many counts were recorded for this clone. Other DNA sequences within the sample encode an identical CDR3. The chain joins TRBV5-1 to TRBJ1-1; TRBD1 matches at 7 bases. The CDR3 sequence is 15 residues long. Germline V gives CDR1 SGHRS, CDR2 YFSETQ. The V segment lost 4 bases and the J segment 3 bases; nucleotides outside the gene matches: 9. The CDR3 spells CASSPLVGGDTEAFF. CDR3 in DNA: TGCGCCAGCAGCCCCCTCGTAGGGGGCGACACTGAAGCTTTCTTT.

This chain links TRBV6-5 with TRBJ1-6, with TRBD1 as a possible D gene (5 bases). This CDR3 is 14 amino acids long. V was pared by 2 bases and J by 7 bases, with 9 bases between. The germline gives CDR1 MNHEY, CDR2 SVGAGI. The CDR3 nucleotides are TGTGCCAGCAGTTACGGGACCGAAAATTCACCCCTCCACTTT. Encoded protein: CASSYGTENSPLHF.